The 32 T cell receptor beta chains given below trace back to one sample, sequenced in a study of T cell clonality in common variable immunodeficiency. The assay was immunoSEQ multiplex PCR, and TCRdb's table has in-frame clones only and misses some. The sample presents fewer than 75,000 clones, none singletons. Specimen: peripheral blood mononuclear cells. These receptors were obtained from a person between 18 and 69 years old in good health.

This clone appeared many times. The read ends 3 residues early relative to the CDR3; the germline J gene fills the gap. This chain links TRBV5-1 with TRBJ2-7; D gene uncertain. CDR1 and CDR2 (germline): SGHRS, YFSETQ. This CDR3 is built from 14 residues. V gave up 3 bases and J gave up 3 bases, with 13 bases separating them. The CDR3 region is CASSSRATDYEQYF. Incomplete CDR3 DNA: TGCGCCAGCAGCTCACGAGCTACCGACTACGAG.

This clone was counted between two and nine times. CDR3 protein: CASSSRQYNSPLHF. CDR3 bases read: TGTGCCAGCAGCTCCCGACAGTATAATTCACCC. The rearrangement uses TRBV7-2 and TRBJ1-6; perhaps TRBD1 as D (5 bases). The CDR3 end falls 3 residues outside the read, so it is completed with the germline J gene. This CDR3 region has 14 residues. Trimming took 4 bases from V and 4 from J, leaving 8 bases between them. Germline lookup yields CDR1 SGHTA and CDR2 FQGNSA.

This clone was recorded many times. The read terminates 3 residues ahead of where the CDR3 ends, so the germline J gene completes it. The chain joins TRBV7-2 to TRBJ2-3, with 8 bases lining up with TRBD2. The CDR3 is 15 residues long. Trimming removed 5 bases from V and 6 bases from J; junction bases left unmatched: 10. The V gene's germline CDR1 is SGHTA and CDR2 FQGNSA. The CDR3 spells CASSAGGIDGDTQYF. The CDR3 DNA, read in part, is TGTGCCAGCAGCGCGGGGGGCATCGATGGGGATACG.

In this sample, this clone turned up many times. The CDR3 goes on 3 residues after the read ends, and that part is filled in from the germline J gene. This sequence joins TRBV5-1 and TRBJ1-4; D perhaps matches TRBD1 (6 bases). Germline V gene sequence: CDR1 SGHRS, CDR2 YFSETQ. The germline V and J ends were trimmed by 0 bases and 10 bases, with 13 bases remaining between them. The CDR3 is made up of 14 amino acids. Incomplete CDR3 DNA: TGCGCCAGCAGCTTGGACAGGGCCAGGGGAAAA. It yields the protein CASSLDRARGK. The complete CDR3 protein is CASSLDRARGKLFF.

This clone was detected ten times or more. The read ends 3 residues shy of where the CDR3 ends; the end is completed using the germline J gene. This chain joins TRBV5-5 and TRBJ1-5, with D perhaps matching TRBD1 (6 bases). The V and J ends lost 4 bases and 4 bases respectively, with 15 bases between them. CDR1 is SGHKS, CDR2 YYEKEE, per germline (reference sequence). The CDR3 length is 15 residues. CDR3 DNA, as far as it was read: TGTGCCAGCAGCGTGGGGGGGGGCTCTAATCAGCCC. Protein sequence: CASSVGGGSNQP. The whole CDR3 region reads CASSVGGGSNQPQHF.

This clone was observed many times. The read finishes 3 residues shy of the CDR3 end, and the germline J gene is used to complete it. The rearrangement joins TRBV10-3 to TRBJ2-7; 9 nucleotides match TRBD2. V lost 2 bases, J lost 0 bases, and 5 bases stayed unmatched. Germline loops: CDR1 ENHRY, CDR2 SYGVKD. The CDR3 loop spans 16 amino acids. This CDR3 is CAISETSSGTSYEQYF. The CDR3 DNA, read in part, is TGTGCCATCAGTGAGACATCTAGCGGGACCTCCTACGAG.

This clone showed up many times. The read terminates 3 residues ahead of where the CDR3 ends, so the germline J gene completes it. This rearrangement joins TRBV5-1 to TRBJ2-1; 7 bases align to TRBD1. Germline-derived CDR1 and CDR2 are SGHRS and YFSETQ. V shed 1 base, J shed 5 bases, and the junction held 6 bases outside the gene matches. The CDR3 is made up of 15 amino acids. CDR3 residues: CASSLLSGGNNEQFF. Partial CDR3 DNA: TGCGCCAGCAGCTTGTTGTCAGGGGGAAACAATGAG.

The table lists this clone with many counts. The sequence runs out 3 residues before the end of the CDR3; the remainder is reconstructed from the germline J gene. This chain links TRBV19 with TRBJ2-3; weak D call: TRBD2 (6 bases). V was shortened by 7 bases and J by 1 base, with 9 bases between the two germline ends. Per germline, CDR1 LNHDA and CDR2 SQIVND (reference sequence). The CDR3 is 13 amino acids. Incomplete CDR3 DNA: TGTGCCAGTACCCCGGGGGGCACAGATACG. This translates into CASTPGGTDT. The whole CDR3 protein reads CASTPGGTDTQYF.

The sample holds many counts of this clone. The CDR3 end falls 3 residues outside the read, so it is completed with the germline J gene. This chain uses TRBV13 with TRBJ2-7; TRBD2 matches 14 bases. The CDR3 totals 15 residues. Germline V lookup: CDR1 PRHDT, CDR2 FYEKMQ (reference sequence). The junction had 5 bases not matched to a gene; V was cut back by 5 bases and J by 5 bases. The CDR3 here is CASSKGLAGANEQYF. The sequenced part of the CDR3 DNA is TGTGCCAGCAGCAAGGGACTAGCGGGAGCAAACGAG.

The sample holds a few counts of this clone. The read ends 3 residues before the CDR3 terminus; that terminus is restored from the germline J gene. This chain links TRBV20-1 with TRBJ2-5; TRBD1 agrees at 11 bases. The CDR3 is 17 amino acids. J lost 2 bases, V lost 3 bases, and 11 bases had no gene match. CDR1 DFQATT and CDR2 SNEGSKA come from the germline V gene (reference sequence). CDR3 protein: CSARDRGLFVWQETQYF. The CDR3 bases that were read are TGCAGTGCTAGGGACAGGGGGCTGTTCGTCTGGCAAGAGACC.

This clone was recorded a few times. The sequenced CDR3 bases are TGTGCCAGCAGCTTATCCAGCGTGGCCTACGAG. Protein product: CASSLSSVAYE. The whole CDR3 protein reads CASSLSSVAYEQYF. The V and J genes are TRBV7-9 and TRBJ2-7; no clear D. The DNA ends 3 residues before the CDR3 does, and the rest of the CDR3 is filled in from the germline J gene. The CDR3 is 14 residues long. Germline V gene sequence: CDR1 SEHNR, CDR2 FQNEAQ (reference sequence). V was trimmed by 2 bases and J by 2 bases, leaving 10 bases between them. The full variable domain, rest sourced from reference TRBV7-9 and TRBJ2-7, is DTGVSQNPRHKITKRGQNVTFRCDPISEHNRLYWYRQTLGQGPEFLTYFQNEAQLEKSRLLSDRFSAERPKGSFSTLEIQRTEQGDSAMYLCASSLSSVAYEQYFGPGTRLTVT.

This clone was observed many times. The read falls 3 residues short of the CDR3 end, and the missing part is taken from the germline J gene. The chain combines TRBV5-4 with TRBJ2-5; D is perhaps TRBD2 (5 bases). V gave up 4 bases and J gave up 1 base, with 11 bases separating them. CDR1 SGHNT and CDR2 YYREEE come from the germline V gene (reference sequence). The CDR3 is 14 residues long. CDR3 sequence reads: CASSDPRGQETQYF. The CDR3 bases that were read are TGTGCCAGCAGCGATCCACGGGGCCAAGAGACC.

This clone was counted many times. Just one base apart from a much larger clone, this may be a read error. The sequenced fragment ends 3 residues before the CDR3 boundary, so the rest is inferred from the germline J gene. The genes are TRBV30 and TRBJ2-3; no clear D. Germline CDR1 and CDR2: GTSNPN and SVGIG (reference sequence). The CDR3 sequence is 13 residues long. Trimming removed 7 bases from V and 2 bases from J, with 13 bases in between. The covered CDR3 bases are TGTGCCTTAATAGCATCCAACACAGATACG. It yields the protein CALIASNTDT. The entire CDR3 protein reads CALIASNTDTQYF.

There are many counts of this clone. The read finishes 3 residues shy of the CDR3 end, and the germline J gene is used to complete it. This rearrangement joins TRBV29-1 to TRBJ2-1, with TRBD2 identical over 10 bases. The junction had 6 bases not matched to a gene; V was cut back by 3 bases and J by 7 bases. Germline CDR1 is SQVTM and CDR2 is ANQGSEA. The CDR3 runs 14 residues. CDR3 bases read: TGCAGCGTTGAGGGGACTAGCGAAGGGAATGAG. It specifies CSVEGTSEGNE. The complete CDR3 sequence is CSVEGTSEGNEQFF.

A remark on this clone: From the germline J gene comes the end of the CDR3, since the read stops 3 residues before it. This chain links TRBV20-1 with TRBJ2-7; D remains unclear. Deletions cut 2 bases from V and 0 bases from J, with 8 bases between. This CDR3 comprises 13 residues. CDR1 is DFQATT and CDR2 is SNEGSKA in the germline V gene (reference sequence). The sequenced part of the CDR3 DNA is TGCAGTGCTAGAAAAGGCAGCTCCTACGAG. Translation gives CSARKGSSYE. The full CDR3 sequence reads CSARKGSSYEQYF.

This clone was seen repeatedly, ten times or more. The read terminates 3 residues ahead of where the CDR3 ends, so the germline J gene completes it. The chain employs TRBV12-3 or TRBV12-4 and TRBJ2-3; D gene unclear. This CDR3 comprises 14 residues. Trimming pared 1 base from V and 2 bases from J, leaving 7 bases between. CDR3 DNA, as far as it was read: TGTGCCAGCAGTTTAGACAGCTCCACAGATACG. This codes for CASSLDSSTDT. The CDR3 in its entirety is CASSLDSSTDTQYF.

There are many counts of this clone. The CDR3 extends 3 residues past the end of the read, so its final part is completed from the germline J gene. The rearrangement joins TRBV20-1 to TRBJ2-1, with 11 bases matching TRBD2. CDR1 is DFQATT and CDR2 is SNEGSKA in the germline V gene (reference sequence). J gave up 1 base and V 6 bases, and 5 bases lay outside the gene matches. The CDR3 has 15 amino acids. The CDR3 region is CSASPSGGSYNEQFF. CDR3 DNA, as far as it was read: TGCAGTGCGTCCCCTAGCGGGGGGTCCTACAATGAG.

This clone came up many times. The CDR3 is cut off 3 residues early in the read; its end comes from the germline J gene. The chain uses TRBV9 and TRBJ2-2, with D tentatively TRBD2 (6 bases). Germline V gives CDR1 SGDLS, CDR2 YYNGEE. The CDR3 loop spans 15 amino acids. With 0 bases removed from V and 2 bases from J, the gap between germline ends came to 8 bases. Incomplete CDR3 DNA: TGTGCCAGCAGCGTAGGGACTACCAACACCGGGGAG. Its translation: CASSVGTTNTGE. The CDR3 reads in full as CASSVGTTNTGELFF.

The table lists this clone with many counts. Read data end 3 residues before the CDR3 end; the end is taken from the germline J gene. The rearrangement links TRBV19 to TRBJ2-1, with D maybe TRBD2 (6 bases). Trimming shortened V by 6 bases and J by 5 bases, and 14 bases separated the two germline ends. Germline-derived CDR1 and CDR2 are LNHDA and SQIVND (reference sequence). The CDR3 spans 14 residues. The sequenced CDR3 bases are TGTGCCAGTAGGAAGGAGGGCCTTAACAATGAG. Encoded protein: CASRKEGLNNE. The whole CDR3 sequence is CASRKEGLNNEQFF.

Ten or more counts support this clone. The DNA ends 3 residues before the CDR3 does, and the rest of the CDR3 is filled in from the germline J gene. J is TRBJ2-1 and V is TRBV14, with 10 positions matching TRBD2. CDR1 and CDR2 (germline): SGHDN, FVKESK. The ends lost 7 bases at V and 3 bases at J; junction bases unmatched: 6. This CDR3 spans 15 amino acids. CDR3 loop: CASTTSGRVYNEQFF. The CDR3 DNA, read in part, is TGTGCCAGCACTACAAGCGGGAGGGTCTACAATGAG.

This clone was detected many times. The read ends 3 residues before the CDR3 terminus; that terminus is restored from the germline J gene. This chain connects TRBV20-1 to TRBJ2-7, with TRBD2 as a possible D gene (6 bases). The V gene lost 6 bases and the J gene lost 2 bases, with 11 bases spanning the gap. The germline gives CDR1 DFQATT, CDR2 SNEGSKA (reference sequence). There are 12 residues in the CDR3. CDR3 DNA, as far as it was read: TGCAGTGCACGGCGGGGCCCCTACGAG. It specifies CSARRGPYE. The CDR3 in full is CSARRGPYEQYF.

This clone was observed at least ten times. The read gets to within 3 residues of the CDR3 end, and the germline J gene fills in the rest. The rearrangement links TRBV20-1 to TRBJ2-5, with 7 bases identical to TRBD2. The germline gives CDR1 DFQATT, CDR2 SNEGSKA (reference sequence). Unmatched junction bases numbered 7, after V lost 4 bases and J lost 2 bases. The CDR3 is made up of 14 amino acids. The CDR3 here is CSATTSWKQETQYF. The sequenced part of the CDR3 DNA is TGCAGTGCTACGACTAGCTGGAAACAAGAGACC.

This clone was found many times. The read ends 3 residues before the CDR3 terminus; that terminus is restored from the germline J gene. The rearrangement uses TRBV6-1 and TRBJ2-5; D may be TRBD1 (5 bases). The ends were cut back, 0 bases at V and 5 bases at J, with 10 bases in the middle. The CDR3 spans 14 residues. Germline CDR1 MNHNS, CDR2 SASEGT. CDR3 protein: CASSEAAGIETQYF. The CDR3 DNA, read in part, is TGTGCCAGCAGTGAAGCGGCAGGGATCGAGACC.

This clone occurred many times. The read stops 3 residues short of the end of the CDR3; the missing end is completed from the germline J gene. This chain connects TRBV2 to TRBJ2-7; 10 positions match TRBD2. The germline V gene has CDR1 SNHLY and CDR2 FYNNEI. J lost 0 bases, V lost 2 bases, and 7 bases had no gene match. The CDR3 loop spans 17 amino acids. CDR3 bases read: TGTGCCAGCAGTGAATATGTTCTAGCGGGAGACTCCTACGAG. This codes for CASSEYVLAGDSYE. In full, the CDR3 reads CASSEYVLAGDSYEQYF.

This clone has a count of ten or more. The read ends 3 residues early relative to the CDR3; the germline J gene fills the gap. The rearrangement joins TRBV30 to TRBJ1-2; D is unclear. The V and J ends lost 0 bases and 4 bases respectively, with 6 bases between them. CDR3 length: 12 amino acids. Germline V CDR1 and CDR2: GTSNPN, SVGIG (reference sequence). This CDR3 reads CAWSVLAYGYTF. Incomplete CDR3 DNA: TGTGCCTGGAGTGTATTGGCCTATGGC.

This clone has at least ten counts. The observed sequence ends 3 residues before the CDR3 terminus, with the missing tail filled in from the germline J gene. The chain combines TRBV2 with TRBJ2-7; no clear D gene. CDR3 size: 13 residues. Trimming shortened V by 2 bases and J by 2 bases, and 7 bases separated the two germline ends. Germline CDR1 is SNHLY and CDR2 is FYNNEI. The sequenced part of the CDR3 DNA is TGTGCCAGCAGTGAATTGGGCCCCTACGAG. Translated, it gives CASSELGPYE. From start to end, the CDR3 is CASSELGPYEQYF.

This clone was counted at least ten times. The sequence runs out 3 residues before the end of the CDR3; the remainder is reconstructed from the germline J gene. The rearrangement uses TRBV6-2 or TRBV6-3 and TRBJ2-7, with TRBD2 matching over 7 bases. Germline V gene lookup returns CDR1 MNHEY and CDR2 SVGEGT. J was trimmed by 3 bases and V by 7 bases; bases with no gene match: 9. The CDR3 has 14 amino acids. The chain's CDR3 is CASKGGSFVYEQYF. The covered CDR3 bases are TGTGCCAGCAAAGGCGGGAGTTTCGTCTACGAG.

This clone was found many times. Read sequence stops 3 residues before the CDR3 end, and the germline J gene provides the missing end. The rearrangement uses TRBV5-1 and TRBJ1-1; D is uncertain. The ends were cut back, 4 bases at V and 0 bases at J, with 7 bases in the middle. The germline V gene has CDR1 SGHRS and CDR2 YFSETQ. This CDR3 has 13 amino acids. The chain's CDR3 is CASSTKVNTEAFF. The CDR3 DNA, read in part, is TGCGCCAGCAGCACCAAGGTGAACACTGAA.

This clone was counted many times. The part of the CDR3 DNA that was read is TGTGCCAGCCTCGACAGATCCCTTAGCGGGAGTAGGGACGAG. Amino acids: CASLDRSLSGSRDE. The full CDR3 is CASLDRSLSGSRDEQYF. The genes are TRBV9 and TRBJ2-7; 9 bases agree with TRBD2. With the read ending 3 residues before the CDR3 end, the germline J gene is used to fill in that end. The trim removed 7 bases at V and 5 bases at J, leaving 19 bases unmatched. Per germline, CDR1 SGDLS and CDR2 YYNGEE. The CDR3 runs 17 residues.

This clone was observed many times. The sequence runs out 3 residues before the end of the CDR3; the remainder is reconstructed from the germline J gene. The chain couples TRBV5-1 to TRBJ2-6, with a weak D call TRBD1 (6 bases). Germline CDR1 and CDR2: SGHRS and YFSETQ. This CDR3 contains 14 residues. The germline V and J ends were trimmed by 8 bases and 3 bases, with 12 bases remaining between them. The part of the CDR3 DNA that was read is TGCGCCAGTGGCCAGGGGAGTGGGGCCAACGTC. This codes for CASGQGSGANV. The full CDR3 protein reads CASGQGSGANVLTF.

Comment on this clone: Sequencing ends 3 residues short of the CDR3 end; the germline J gene provides the rest. The chain carries TRBV7-8 and TRBJ2-1, with 13 bases identical to TRBD2. The CDR3 is 16 residues long. Germline V gene data show CDR1 as SGHVS and CDR2 as FQNEAQ. J was trimmed by 4 bases and V by 5 bases; bases with no gene match: 5. The CDR3 here is CASSTRLAGGYNEQFF. CDR3 DNA (partial): TGTGCCAGCAGCACCCGACTAGCGGGAGGTTACAATGAG.

The table lists this clone with many counts. The CDR3 end lies 3 residues beyond the end of the read and is filled in from the germline J gene. The J gene is TRBJ1-1, the V gene TRBV5-1; the match to TRBD1 covers 7 bases. CDR1 is SGHRS, CDR2 YFSETQ, per germline. The CDR3 is 17 amino acids. J gave up 0 bases and V 3 bases, and 11 bases lay outside the gene matches. CDR3 region: CASSSTPQGGMNTEAFF. CDR3 DNA, as far as it was read: TGCGCCAGCAGCTCTACCCCGCAGGGGGGTATGAACACTGAA.